This TCR beta chain was sequenced in a study of shared clonotypes between healthy human individuals (dated by TCRdb to 2018 to 2020). In terms of the full investigation: The cohort included a few men and a couple of women between 18 and 49 years of age. For each donor, CD4 naive and CD4 memory were each run on three plates, CD8 naive on two plates, and CD8 memory on one plate. The study deeply sequenced blood TCR repertoires of about 5 healthy adults to estimate repertoire size and the extent of clonotype sharing between individuals. To increase sequencing depth and limit assay-specific biases, different laboratories used diverse techniques to prepare libraries and sequence TCR repertoires. Between about 0.85 and 9.5 billion PBMCs per donor were obtained by leukapheresis. The investigation overall reported the following: Across four donors, roughly 5.1% of naive CD4, approximately 3.6% of naive CD8, around 2.5% of memory CD4, and 0.4% of memory CD8 clonotypes were shared. The genetic and exposure-history diversity represented was limited by the small number of donors. Incomplete sequencing was indicated by rarefaction of sorted-subset datasets, despite the large sequencing depth. Higher generation probabilities were observed for clonotypes shared by all four sorted-subset donors than for non-shared clonotypes. Sampling was restricted to blood, and TCR repertoires in tissues likely differ from the TCR repertoires found in blood. Based on pairwise subsampling, the degree of clonotype sharing among donors was expected to be affected by sequencing depth. Larger estimated clonotype richness was generally found for naive subsets than for memory subsets.

TCR CDR3 regions were amplified from genomic DNA by multiplex PCR using the deep immunoSEQ assay. Extracted genomic DNA from each cell subset was spread evenly across all wells of several immunoSEQ 96-well plates, with each plate serving as a replicate. Each replicate PCR for sorted subsets received 150 to 250 ng genomic DNA, equal to around 32,000 T cell genomes. The purified libraries were quantified using a Qubit 3.0 fluorometer, sized with a Bioanalyzer 2100, and then quantified again using the KAPA Library Quantification kit. Every immunoSEQ 96-well plate was sequenced on a separate single-read 150-cycle Illumina NextSeq 550 flow cell. Under the source paper's analysis protocol: The immunoSEQ output contained only junctional sequences without quality scores, so filtering could not match that applied to full-length reads. Sequences were annotated with PyIR, a Python wrapper for IgBLAST v1.9, and V/J genes and CDR3 were assigned using IMGT germline references. Reads with weak V/J assignments (E-value above 1e-6), missing CDR3, stop codons, out-of-frame junctions, or ambiguous translated residues were removed. A V3J clonotype was defined by an identical inferred V gene, J gene, and CDR3 amino acid sequence. The percentage overlap between two repertoires was calculated by dividing the number of shared unique clonotypes by the size of the smaller repertoire. Three approaches were used to assess repertoire richness: RTK rarefaction, the Chao1 estimator, and Recon v2.1 estimates of unobserved clonotypes. OLGA was used to compute generation probabilities for all TCRbeta clonotypes that the gDNA method yielded from four donors. The clones in this table, taken by TCRdb from immuneACCESS, are in-frame only. Not every clone is retained; where verified, under half of the shortfall comes from an unresolved V gene, and the cause of the rest is unknown. V, J and clone size derive from that table, while D and trimming were established from the DNA sequence. This sample has about a million clones in its table, and 76% of those were observed once. The biggest ten clones account for roughly 1.5% of the sample.

Healthy HIV-negative adults with no recently reported acute infections or vaccinations were included as donors. Every donor was a Caucasian adult residing in Nashville, Tennessee, USA. CD4+ T cells were enriched through magnetic negative selection, after which naive cells were positively selected on CD45RA and the remaining negative fraction served as the memory subset. Blood was obtained by leukapheresis, after which PBMCs were separated by Ficoll-Histopaque density gradient centrifugation and cryopreserved in liquid nitrogen vapor phase. Analytical flow cytometry was used to check the purity and quantity of every magnetically sorted T cell population. Each sorted fraction had its genomic DNA isolated and then quantified by UV absorbance on a Nanodrop 2000c. CDR1 is given as SGHDN and CDR2 as FVKESK, both from the germline V gene. Spanning cysteine to phenylalanine, the CDR3 consists of 12 amino acids. Only the CDR3 DNA stays, 36 bases, in frame from base 1. The junction shows trimming of 0 bases on V and 14 bases on J, plus 13 bases between the germline ends.

A few counts support this clone. This receptor's antigen is unknown. No qualities accompany the bases; no much larger clone lies one base away. The receptor comes from a man between 18 and 35 years old in good health. Here the chain combines TRBV14 and TRBJ2-5; perhaps TRBD1 is the D gene, with 5 bases matching. Sequencing used memory CD4+ T cells sorted from blood. The label giving this sample's cell subset or site can be read as: CD45RA-negative fraction. The CDR3 corresponds to CASSQDFGGQYF. DNA sequence: TGTGCCAGCAGCCAAGATTTCGGTGGACAATACTTC.